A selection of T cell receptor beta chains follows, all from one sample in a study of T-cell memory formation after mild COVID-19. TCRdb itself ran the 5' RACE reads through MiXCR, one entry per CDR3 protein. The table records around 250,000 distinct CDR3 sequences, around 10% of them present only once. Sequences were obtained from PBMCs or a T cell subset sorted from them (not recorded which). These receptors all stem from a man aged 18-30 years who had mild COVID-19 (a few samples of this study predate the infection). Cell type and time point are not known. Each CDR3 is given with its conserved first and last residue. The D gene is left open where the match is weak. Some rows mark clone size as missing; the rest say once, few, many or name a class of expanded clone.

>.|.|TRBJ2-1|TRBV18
TGTGCCAGCTCATCCTTAGTGGGGGGTCCAGGGGATGAGCAGTTCTTC
CASSSLVGGPGDEQFF
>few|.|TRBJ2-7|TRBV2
TGTGCCAGCAGCCAAGACATCTACGAGCAGTACTTC
CASSQDIYEQYF
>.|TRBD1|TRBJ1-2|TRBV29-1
TGCGGGGGAGGGGGCACCTTCTATGGCTACACCTTC
CGGGGTFYGYTF
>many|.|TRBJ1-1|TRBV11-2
TGTGCCAGCAGCCTGAACTCGGGAACTGAAGCTTTCTTT
CASSLNSGTEAFF
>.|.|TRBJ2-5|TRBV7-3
TGTGCCAGCAGCTTAACCTCAGCTTCGGGGGAGACCCAGTACTTC
CASSLTSASGETQYF
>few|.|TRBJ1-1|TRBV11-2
TGTGCCAGCAGCTCCCGTTCCAATGAAGCTTTCTTT
CASSSRSNEAFF
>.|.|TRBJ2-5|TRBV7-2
TGTGCCAGCAGCTTATCCGCGGGGAAAGAGACCCAGTACTTC
CASSLSAGKETQYF
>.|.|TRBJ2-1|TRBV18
TGTGCCAGCTCACAGGGGACGGGCTACAATGAGCAGTTCTTC
CASSQGTGYNEQFF
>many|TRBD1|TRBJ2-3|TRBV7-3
TGTGCCAGCAGCGGGACAGGCACAGATACGCAGTATTTT
CASSGTGTDTQYF
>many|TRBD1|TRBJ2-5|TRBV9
TGTGCCAGCAGCGTTGGGGACAGACCAAGTCGGGAGACCCAGTACTTC
CASSVGDRPSRETQYF
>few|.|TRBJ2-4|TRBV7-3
TGTGCCAGCAGTCGTCAGAGTGGTGACATTCAGTACTTC
CASSRQSGDIQYF
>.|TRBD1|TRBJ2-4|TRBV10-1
TGCGCCAGCAGGACTTTAAAAGGGACAGCCGTAGAAAACATTCAGTACTTC
CASRTLKGTAVENIQYF
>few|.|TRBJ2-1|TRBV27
TGTGCCAGCAGTTTATCTTACTCTAGGAATGAGCAGTTCTTC
CASSLSYSRNEQFF
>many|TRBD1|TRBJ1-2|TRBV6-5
TGTGCCAGCAGGGGACAGGGGTCCTATGGCTACACCTTC
CASRGQGSYGYTF
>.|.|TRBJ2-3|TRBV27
TGTGCCAGCAGTTTTAGGGGCAGGGCAGATACGCAGTATTTT
CASSFRGRADTQYF
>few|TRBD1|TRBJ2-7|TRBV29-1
TGCAGCGTTGGGGGACAGGTTAACTCCTACGAGCAGTACTTC
CSVGGQVNSYEQYF
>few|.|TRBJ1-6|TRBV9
TGTGCCAGCAGCGTAGTTGGCGACAATTCACCCCTCCACTTT
CASSVVGDNSPLHF
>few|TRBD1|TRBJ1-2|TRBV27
TGTGCCAGCAGTTTATGGGCAGGGGGCTATGGCTACACCTTC
CASSLWAGGYGYTF